Below are 14 T cell receptor beta chains sequenced from a single sample in a study of cytomegalovirus exposure and HLA in healthy donors. The primer mix had 60 Vbeta and 13 Jbeta primers. Generated by immunoSEQ multiplex PCR, the TCRdb table keeps only in-frame clones and is missing some. Among about 200,000 clones listed, around 80% were seen once. The specimen sequenced was PBMCs. These receptor sequences come from a woman aged 25 to 39 in good health and CMV-seropositive.

This clone was picked up a small number of times. CDR3 sequence reads: CASSLDRTQDEQFF. The CDR3 region has the DNA TGTGCCAGCAGCTTAGATAGGACTCAGGATGAGCAGTTCTTC. The genes are TRBV7-8 and TRBJ2-1; TRBD2 is a possible D gene (5 bases). The CDR3 has 14 residues. Germline V gene data show CDR1 as SGHVS and CDR2 as FQNEAQ. Trimming left V 1 base short and J 8 bases short, with 12 bases between.

The CDR3 reads CASSDRYGNIQYF. The CDR3 bases are TGTGCCAGCAGTGACAGGTACGGAAACATTCAGTACTTC. The J gene is TRBJ2-4, the V gene TRBV6-1; no definite D call. The ends were cut back, 3 bases at V and 6 bases at J, with 9 bases in the middle. Germline V gene data show CDR1 as MNHNS and CDR2 as SASEGT. The CDR3 has 13 amino acids.

V is TRBV7-7 and J is TRBJ2-1, with D perhaps matching TRBD2 (5 bases). The CDR3 extends over 15 amino acids. The germline CDR1 and CDR2 sequences are SSHAT and FNYEAQ (reference sequence). Trimming took 1 base from V and 0 from J, leaving 7 bases between them. CDR3 residues: CASSLDGSSYNEQFF. CDR3 bases: TGTGCCAGCAGCTTAGATGGGAGCTCCTACAATGAGCAGTTCTTC.

This clone was seen only a few times. The V call is TRBV5-1, the J call TRBJ2-7, with TRBD2 matching over 9 bases. The CDR3 has 15 residues. In germline, CDR1 is SGHRS, CDR2 YFSETQ. Germline trimming cut 3 bases from V and 7 bases from J; bases unmatched to any gene: 11. CDR3 region: CASSSRVAGVREQYF. In nucleotides, the CDR3 is TGCGCCAGCAGCTCCCGGGTAGCGGGAGTTCGGGAGCAGTACTTC.

The rearrangement joins TRBV27 to TRBJ2-3; D not certain. The V gene lost 1 base and the J gene lost 3 bases, with 11 bases spanning the gap. The CDR3 is made up of 15 amino acids. CDR1 is MNHEY, CDR2 SMNVEV, per germline (reference sequence). CDR3 residues: CASSLWARNTDTQYF. The CDR3 nucleotides read TGTGCCAGCAGTTTATGGGCAAGAAATACAGATACGCAGTATTTT.

This chain links TRBV18 with TRBJ2-7; TRBD2 agrees at 7 bases. This CDR3 is built from 14 residues. Germline V gene lookup returns CDR1 KGHSH and CDR2 LQKENI. V shed 0 bases, J shed 3 bases, and the junction held 2 bases outside the gene matches. CDR3 sequence reads: CASSPPLAVYEQYF. Here the CDR3 DNA reads TGTGCCAGCTCACCACCGCTAGCGGTCTACGAGCAGTACTTC.

The chain carries TRBV5-1 and TRBJ1-5, with 8 bases that match TRBD1. Germline trimming cut 0 bases from V and 6 bases from J; bases unmatched to any gene: 8. This CDR3 has 16 amino acids. Germline values: CDR1 SGHRS, CDR2 YFSETQ. CDR3 nucleotides: TGCGCCAGCAGCTTGGGTGCAGGGGGCGCGGGTCAGCCCCAGCATTTT. This encodes CASSLGAGGAGQPQHF.

V and J are TRBV11-2 and TRBJ2-3; D perhaps matches TRBD2 (6 bases). Germline V lookup: CDR1 SGHAT, CDR2 FQNNGV. Trimming took off 5 bases at V and 5 bases at J, with 14 bases between the two ends. The length of the CDR3 is 14 residues. This chain's CDR3 is CASSPLAEQDTQYF. The CDR3 nucleotides are TGTGCCAGCAGCCCTTTAGCGGAACAAGATACGCAGTATTTT.

The CDR3 region is CASSGDNIGYEQYF. In DNA form, the CDR3 reads TGTGCCAGCAGTGGGGACAATATAGGCTACGAGCAGTACTTC. The chain links TRBV7-9 to TRBJ2-7; TRBD1 is a possible D gene (6 bases). CDR3 length: 14 amino acids. From germline, CDR1 is SEHNR and CDR2 FQNEAQ (reference sequence). The V gene lost 6 bases and the J gene lost 3 bases, with 15 bases spanning the gap.

In the case of this clone: One end of the junction does not line up with germline, which may come from a read error. In DNA form, the CDR3 reads TGTTCCAGCAGCGTCTATTTTTTACTTAGGACAGAAGCGTATGGCTACACCTTC. Amino acids: CSSSVYFLLRTEAYGYTF. V and J are TRBV7-9 and TRBJ1-2; possibly TRBD1 for D (6 bases). The CDR3 runs 18 residues. Germline V gene data show CDR1 as SEHNR and CDR2 as FQNEAQ (reference sequence).

About this clone itself: This sample includes further DNA sequences coding for the same CDR3. The chain employs TRBV5-1 and TRBJ1-5, with 7 positions matching TRBD1. Germline V CDR1 and CDR2: SGHRS, YFSETQ. The V segment lost 2 bases and the J segment 2 bases; nucleotides outside the gene matches: 1. CDR3 length equals 14 residues. CDR3 in amino acids: CASSLTGGNQPQHF. CDR3 nucleotides: TGCGCCAGCAGCTTAACAGGGGGCAATCAGCCCCAGCATTTT. Full variable domain (rest looked up from reference TRBV5-1 and TRBJ1-5): KAGVTQTPRYLIKTRGQQVTLSCSPISGHRSVSWYQQTPGQGLQFLFEYFSETQRNKGNFPGRFSGRQFSNSRSEMNVSTLELGDSALYLCASSLTGGNQPQHFGDGTRLSIL.

The V and J genes are TRBV6-6 and TRBJ2-3; 9 bases match TRBD2. The junction had 5 bases not matched to a gene; V was cut back by 5 bases and J by 2 bases. This CDR3 is 15 amino acids long. CDR1 and CDR2 from the germline V gene are MNHNY and SVGAGI (reference sequence). CDR3: CASSRLAGHTDTQYF. The CDR3 DNA follows: TGTGCCAGCAGTCGTCTAGCGGGGCACACAGATACGCAGTATTTT.

J is TRBJ2-7 and V is TRBV30; 10 bases map to TRBD2. The CDR3 consists of 13 residues. From germline, CDR1 is GTSNPN and CDR2 SVGIG (reference sequence). The V and J ends lost 4 bases and 3 bases, in that order; junction bases with no gene match: 3. In DNA, the CDR3 is TGTGCCTGGAAAACTAGCGGGAACTACGAGCAGTACTTC. Translated, it gives CAWKTSGNYEQYF. Using reference TRBV30 and TRBJ2-7 for the parts outside the CDR3, the full variable domain is SQTIHQWPATLVQPVGSPLSLECTVEGTSNPNLYWYRQAAGRGLQLLFYSVGIGQISSEVPQNLSASRPQDRQFILSSKKLLLSDSGFYLCAWKTSGNYEQYFGPGTRLTVT.

This sequence joins TRBV11-3 and TRBJ2-1; 8 nucleotides line up with TRBD2. The V segment lost 3 bases and the J segment 9 bases; nucleotides outside the gene matches: 10. The germline V gene encodes CDR1 SGHNT and CDR2 YENEEA. The CDR3 totals 15 residues. The CDR3 loop reads CASSFPQAGGSEQFF. The CDR3 DNA follows: TGTGCCAGCAGCTTTCCCCAGGCGGGAGGAAGTGAGCAGTTCTTC.